A selection of T cell receptor beta chains follows, all from one sample in a study of blood T cell repertoires in COVID-19. The assay was immunoSEQ multiplex PCR, and TCRdb's table has in-frame clones only and misses some. The sample carries approximately 180,000 clones, more than 75% recorded once. Sequencing input: peripheral blood. Source of these receptors: a person between 70 and 80 years old with COVID-19, enrolled during active disease. CDR3s include the opening cysteine and the closing phenylalanine or tryptophan. Fields, in order: V gene, clone size, D gene, J gene, CDR3 DNA, CDR3 protein. D genes are given only for firm matches. The size of a clone is reported for some rows only, either as once, few or many, or as a class for expanded clones.

V gene: TRBV20-1; clone size: -; D gene: -; J gene: TRBJ1-1; CDR3 DNA: TGCAGTGCTAGTGGCCAGGGCAGAGAAGCTTTCTTT; CDR3 protein: CSASGQGREAFF
V gene: TRBV2; clone size: -; D gene: TRBD2; J gene: TRBJ2-2; CDR3 DNA: TGTGCCAGCGGGCGGGAAAAATTAAGCGGGAGGGACACCGGGGAGCTGTTTTTT; CDR3 protein: CASGREKLSGRDTGELFF
V gene: TRBV28; clone size: -; D gene: TRBD1; J gene: TRBJ2-7; CDR3 DNA: TGTGCCAGCAGCTACACAGGACAGGACTACGAGCAGTACTTC; CDR3 protein: CASSYTGQDYEQYF
V gene: TRBV19; clone size: few; D gene: -; J gene: TRBJ1-5; CDR3 DNA: TGTGCCAGTAGTATAACGGGAGGGCGAGAACAGCCCCAGCATTTT; CDR3 protein: CASSITGGREQPQHF
V gene: TRBV5-1; clone size: -; D gene: -; J gene: TRBJ1-1; CDR3 DNA: TGCGCCAGCAGCACCGGGGGGACTTTGAGCACTGAAGCTTTCTTT; CDR3 protein: CASSTGGTLSTEAFF
V gene: TRBV25-1; clone size: -; D gene: TRBD2; J gene: TRBJ2-7; CDR3 DNA: TGTGCCAGCAGTAGCGGGAGACTTTACGAGCAGTACTTC; CDR3 protein: CASSSGRLYEQYF
V gene: TRBV7-2; clone size: -; D gene: TRBD1; J gene: TRBJ1-2; CDR3 DNA: TGTGCCAGCAGCTCCTCAGGGGGCAACTATGGCTACACCTTC; CDR3 protein: CASSSSGGNYGYTF
V gene: TRBV14; clone size: -; D gene: -; J gene: TRBJ1-1; CDR3 DNA: TGTGCCAGCAGCCAAGACTGGTTATGGCAGAACACTGAAGCTTTCTTT; CDR3 protein: CASSQDWLWQNTEAFF
V gene: TRBV6-5; clone size: few; D gene: -; J gene: TRBJ2-3; CDR3 DNA: TGTGCCAGCCGCGGTCCCGCAGATACGCAGTATTTT; CDR3 protein: CASRGPADTQYF
V gene: TRBV6-2/TRBV6-3; clone size: -; D gene: TRBD2; J gene: TRBJ2-1; CDR3 DNA: TGTGCCAGCAGTTACCAACGTCTACTAGCGGGGGCATACAATGAGCAGTTCTTC; CDR3 protein: CASSYQRLLAGAYNEQFF
V gene: TRBV19; clone size: -; D gene: TRBD1; J gene: TRBJ2-7; CDR3 DNA: TGTGCCAGTAGTATGAAGGGGGCAGGGTTCGAGCAGTACTTC; CDR3 protein: CASSMKGAGFEQYF
V gene: TRBV11-3; clone size: -; D gene: TRBD1; J gene: TRBJ1-1; CDR3 DNA: TGTGCCAGCAGCCCGGGACAGGGGGAAGCTTTCTTT; CDR3 protein: CASSPGQGEAFF
V gene: TRBV7-2; clone size: -; D gene: -; J gene: TRBJ1-6; CDR3 DNA: TGTGCCAGCAGCATCCGACGCCCTACAGAGAACTATAATTCACCCCTCCACTTT; CDR3 protein: CASSIRRPTENYNSPLHF
V gene: TRBV30; clone size: -; D gene: -; J gene: TRBJ2-7; CDR3 DNA: TGTGCCTGGAGTGTGATCAGCTACGAGCAGTACTTC; CDR3 protein: CAWSVISYEQYF
V gene: TRBV28; clone size: -; D gene: TRBD1; J gene: TRBJ2-7; CDR3 DNA: TGTGCCAGCGGACAGGGGAATATCTACGAGCAGTACTTC; CDR3 protein: CASGQGNIYEQYF
V gene: TRBV11-2; clone size: once; D gene: -; J gene: TRBJ2-5; CDR3 DNA: TGTGCCAGCAGCTTAGGGCGACTCCAAGAGACCCAGTACTTC; CDR3 protein: CASSLGRLQETQYF
V gene: TRBV5-5; clone size: -; D gene: -; J gene: TRBJ1-2; CDR3 DNA: TGTGCCAGCAGCTTGGTTTGGGACACCTTGGCTAACTATGGCTACACCTTC; CDR3 protein: CASSLVWDTLANYGYTF